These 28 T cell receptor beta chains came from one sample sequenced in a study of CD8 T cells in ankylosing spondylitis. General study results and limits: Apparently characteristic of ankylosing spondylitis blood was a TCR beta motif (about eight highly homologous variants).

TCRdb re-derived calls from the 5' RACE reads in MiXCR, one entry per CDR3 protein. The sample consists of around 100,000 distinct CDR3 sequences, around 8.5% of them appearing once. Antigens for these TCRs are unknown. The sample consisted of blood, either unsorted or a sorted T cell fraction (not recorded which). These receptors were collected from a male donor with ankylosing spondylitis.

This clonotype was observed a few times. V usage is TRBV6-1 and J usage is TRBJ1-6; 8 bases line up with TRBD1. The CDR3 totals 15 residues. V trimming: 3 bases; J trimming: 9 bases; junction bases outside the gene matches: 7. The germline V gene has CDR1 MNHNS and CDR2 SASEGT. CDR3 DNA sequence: TGTGCCAGCAGTGACCCCGGGACAGGCTCTTCACCCCTCCACTTT. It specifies CASSDPGTGSSPLHF.

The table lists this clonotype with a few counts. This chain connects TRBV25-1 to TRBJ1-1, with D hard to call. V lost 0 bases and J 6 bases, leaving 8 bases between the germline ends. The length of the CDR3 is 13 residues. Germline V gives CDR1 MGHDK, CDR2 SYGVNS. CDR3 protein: CASSEYSGPEAFF. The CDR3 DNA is TGTGCCAGCAGTGAATATTCAGGCCCTGAAGCTTTCTTT.

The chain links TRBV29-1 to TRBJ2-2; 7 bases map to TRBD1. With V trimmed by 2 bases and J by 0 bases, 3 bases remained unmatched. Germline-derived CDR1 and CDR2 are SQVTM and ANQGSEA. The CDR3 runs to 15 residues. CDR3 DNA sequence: TGCAGCGTTGAAAGGGACAGTCCGAACACCGGGGAGCTGTTTTTT. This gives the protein CSVERDSPNTGELFF.

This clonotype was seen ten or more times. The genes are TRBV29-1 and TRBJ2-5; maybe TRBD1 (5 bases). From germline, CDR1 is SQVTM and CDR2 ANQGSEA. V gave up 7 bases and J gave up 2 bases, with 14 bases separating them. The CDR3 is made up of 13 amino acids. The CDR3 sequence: CSALDTAQETQYF. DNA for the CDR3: TGCAGCGCCCTGGACACAGCTCAAGAGACCCAGTACTTC.

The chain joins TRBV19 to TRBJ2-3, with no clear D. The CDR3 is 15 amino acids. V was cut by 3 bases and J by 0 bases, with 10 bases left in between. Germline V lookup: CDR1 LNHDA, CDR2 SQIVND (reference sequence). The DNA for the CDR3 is TGTGCCAGTAGTATTCTTGCGGAGAGCACAGATACGCAGTATTTT. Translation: CASSILAESTDTQYF.

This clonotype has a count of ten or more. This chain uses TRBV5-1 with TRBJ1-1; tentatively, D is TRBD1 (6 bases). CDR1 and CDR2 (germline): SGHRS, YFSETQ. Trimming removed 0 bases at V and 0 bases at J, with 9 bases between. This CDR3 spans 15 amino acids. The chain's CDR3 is CASSLEGQLNTEAFF. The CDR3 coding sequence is TGCGCCAGCAGCTTGGAAGGACAGCTGAACACTGAAGCTTTCTTT.

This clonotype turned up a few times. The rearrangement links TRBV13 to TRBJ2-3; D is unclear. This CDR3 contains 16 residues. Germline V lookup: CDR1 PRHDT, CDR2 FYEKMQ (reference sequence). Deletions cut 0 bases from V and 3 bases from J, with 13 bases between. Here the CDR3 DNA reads TGTGCCAGCAGCTTAGGTTCTACCGCGTGGACAGATACGCAGTATTTT. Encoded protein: CASSLGSTAWTDTQYF.

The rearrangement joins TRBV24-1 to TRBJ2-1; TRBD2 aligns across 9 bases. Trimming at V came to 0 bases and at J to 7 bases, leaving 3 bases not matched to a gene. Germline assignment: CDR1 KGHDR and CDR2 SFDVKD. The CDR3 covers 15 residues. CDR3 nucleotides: TGTGCCACCAGTGATTTGGCTAGCGGGATGAATGAGCAGTTCTTC. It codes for CATSDLASGMNEQFF.

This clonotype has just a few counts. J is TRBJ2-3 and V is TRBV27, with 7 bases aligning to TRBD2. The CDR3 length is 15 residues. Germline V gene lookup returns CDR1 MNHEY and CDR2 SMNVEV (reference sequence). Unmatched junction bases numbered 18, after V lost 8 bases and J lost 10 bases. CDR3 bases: TGTGCCAGCTGCCCGGGGAGGGGATCTCTTCAGGCGCAGTATTTT. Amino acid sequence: CASCPGRGSLQAQYF.

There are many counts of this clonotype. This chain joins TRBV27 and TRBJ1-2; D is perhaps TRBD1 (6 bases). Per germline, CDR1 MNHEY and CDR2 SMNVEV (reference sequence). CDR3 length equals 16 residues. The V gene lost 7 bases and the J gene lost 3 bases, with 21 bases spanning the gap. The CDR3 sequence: CASTSYGAGGDYGYTF. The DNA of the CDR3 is TGTGCCAGCACGTCATACGGGGCCGGGGGCGACTATGGCTACACCTTC.

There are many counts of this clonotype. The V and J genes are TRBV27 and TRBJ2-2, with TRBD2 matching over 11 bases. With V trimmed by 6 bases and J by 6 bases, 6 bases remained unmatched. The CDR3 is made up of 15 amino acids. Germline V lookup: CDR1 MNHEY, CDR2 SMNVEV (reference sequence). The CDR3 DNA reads TGTGCCAGCAGCCCCGGGACTAGCGGTGCCGGGGAGCTGTTTTTT. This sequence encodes CASSPGTSGAGELFF.

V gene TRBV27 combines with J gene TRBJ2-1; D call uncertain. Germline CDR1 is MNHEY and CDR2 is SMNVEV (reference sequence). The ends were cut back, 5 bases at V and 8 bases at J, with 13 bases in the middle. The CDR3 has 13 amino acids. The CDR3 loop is CASSPTRSDEQFF. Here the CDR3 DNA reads TGTGCCAGCAGTCCGACCAGGAGCGATGAGCAGTTCTTC.

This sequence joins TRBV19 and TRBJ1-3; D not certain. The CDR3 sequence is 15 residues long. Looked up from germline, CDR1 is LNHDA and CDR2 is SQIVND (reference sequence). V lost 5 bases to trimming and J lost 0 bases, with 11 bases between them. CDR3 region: CASSLDQASGNTIYF. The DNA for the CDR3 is TGTGCCAGTAGTTTGGACCAGGCCTCTGGAAACACCATATATTTT.

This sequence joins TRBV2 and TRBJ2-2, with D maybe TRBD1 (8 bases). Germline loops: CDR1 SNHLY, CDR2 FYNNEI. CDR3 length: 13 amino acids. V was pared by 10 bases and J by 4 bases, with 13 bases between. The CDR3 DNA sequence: TGTGCCACTCACAGGGGGGGCACCGGGGAGCTGTTTTTT. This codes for CATHRGGTGELFF.

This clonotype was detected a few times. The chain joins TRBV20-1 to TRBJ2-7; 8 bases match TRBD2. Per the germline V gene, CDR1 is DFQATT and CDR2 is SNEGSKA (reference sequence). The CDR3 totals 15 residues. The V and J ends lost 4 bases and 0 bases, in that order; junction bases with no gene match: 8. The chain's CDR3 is CSAIPSGPSSYEQYF. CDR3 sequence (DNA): TGCAGTGCTATCCCTAGCGGGCCCAGCTCCTACGAGCAGTACTTC.

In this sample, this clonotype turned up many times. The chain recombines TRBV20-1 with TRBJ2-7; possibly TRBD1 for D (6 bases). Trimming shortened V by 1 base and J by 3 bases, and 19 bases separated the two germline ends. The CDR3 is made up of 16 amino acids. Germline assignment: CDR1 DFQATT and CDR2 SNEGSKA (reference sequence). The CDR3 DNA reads TGCAGTGCTAGAGGACAGGAGCTGTCGTCGGGCTACGAGCAGTACGTC. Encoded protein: CSARGQELSSGYEQYV.

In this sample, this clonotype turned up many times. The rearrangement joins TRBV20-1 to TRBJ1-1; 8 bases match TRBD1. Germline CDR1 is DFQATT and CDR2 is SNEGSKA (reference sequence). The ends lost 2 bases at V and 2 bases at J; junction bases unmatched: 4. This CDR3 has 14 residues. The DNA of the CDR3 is TGCAGTGCTAGATGGCAGGGGGCTAACACTGAAGCTTTCTTT. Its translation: CSARWQGANTEAFF.

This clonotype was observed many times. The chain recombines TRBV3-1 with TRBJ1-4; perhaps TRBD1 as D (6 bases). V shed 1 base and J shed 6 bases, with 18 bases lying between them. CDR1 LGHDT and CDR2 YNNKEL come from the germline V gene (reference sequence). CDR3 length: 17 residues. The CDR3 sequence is CASSQVSGAPFDEKLFF. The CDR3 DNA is TGTGCCAGCAGCCAAGTTTCAGGGGCGCCGTTTGATGAAAAACTGTTTTTT.

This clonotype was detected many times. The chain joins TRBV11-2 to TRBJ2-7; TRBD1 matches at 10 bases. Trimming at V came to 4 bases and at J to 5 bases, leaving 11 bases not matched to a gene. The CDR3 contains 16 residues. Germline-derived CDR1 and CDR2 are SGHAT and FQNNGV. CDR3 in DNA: TGTGCCAGCAGCTCAACCGGGACAGGGGTTCTTGACGAGCAGTACTTC. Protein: CASSSTGTGVLDEQYF.

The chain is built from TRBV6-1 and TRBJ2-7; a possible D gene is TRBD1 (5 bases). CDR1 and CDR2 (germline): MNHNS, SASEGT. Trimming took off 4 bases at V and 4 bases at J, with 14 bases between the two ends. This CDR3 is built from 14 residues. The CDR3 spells CASSATASYYEQYV. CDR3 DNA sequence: TGTGCCAGCAGTGCGACAGCCTCCTATTACGAGCAGTACGTC.

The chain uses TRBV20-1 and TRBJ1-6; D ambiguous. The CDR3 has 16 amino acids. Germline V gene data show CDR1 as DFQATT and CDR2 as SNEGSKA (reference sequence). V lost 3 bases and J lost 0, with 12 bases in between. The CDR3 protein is CSASSRTSSYNSPLHF. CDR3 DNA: TGCAGTGCTAGCAGCCGCACCAGCTCCTATAATTCACCCCTCCACTTT.

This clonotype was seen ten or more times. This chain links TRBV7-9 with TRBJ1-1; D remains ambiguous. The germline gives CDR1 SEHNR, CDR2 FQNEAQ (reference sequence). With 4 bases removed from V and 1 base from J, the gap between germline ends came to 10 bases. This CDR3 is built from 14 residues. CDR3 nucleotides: TGTGCCAGCAGCTCTTTCGACGGGAACACTGAAGCTTTCTTT. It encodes CASSSFDGNTEAFF.

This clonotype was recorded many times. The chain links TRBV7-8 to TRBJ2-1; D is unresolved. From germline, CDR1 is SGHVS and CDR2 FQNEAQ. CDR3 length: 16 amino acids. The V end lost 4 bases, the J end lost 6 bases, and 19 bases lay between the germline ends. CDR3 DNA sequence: TGTGCCAGCAGCTCCAGTATGCTATCGGTCGCCAATGAGCAGTTCTTC. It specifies CASSSSMLSVANEQFF.

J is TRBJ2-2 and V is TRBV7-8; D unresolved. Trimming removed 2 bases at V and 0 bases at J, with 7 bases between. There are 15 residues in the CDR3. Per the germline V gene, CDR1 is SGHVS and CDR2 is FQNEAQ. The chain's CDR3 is CASSLSRTNTGELFF. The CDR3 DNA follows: TGTGCCAGCAGCTTAAGTAGAACGAACACCGGGGAGCTGTTTTTT.

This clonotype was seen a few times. The CDR3 sequence is CASSFGDRTEAFF. The CDR3 nucleotides are TGTGCCAGCAGTTTTGGGGATCGGACTGAAGCTTTCTTT. V is TRBV27 and J is TRBJ1-1; D is undetermined. From germline, CDR1 is MNHEY and CDR2 SMNVEV (reference sequence). The CDR3 has 13 amino acids. V gave up 3 bases and J gave up 5 bases, with 10 bases separating them.

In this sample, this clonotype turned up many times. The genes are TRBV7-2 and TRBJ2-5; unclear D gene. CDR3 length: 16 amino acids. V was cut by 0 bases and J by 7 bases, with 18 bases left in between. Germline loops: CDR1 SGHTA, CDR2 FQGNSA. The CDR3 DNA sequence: TGTGCCAGCAGCTTAGCGCTTGCGTCCTTTTCTAGGACCCAGTACTTC. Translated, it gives CASSLALASFSRTQYF.

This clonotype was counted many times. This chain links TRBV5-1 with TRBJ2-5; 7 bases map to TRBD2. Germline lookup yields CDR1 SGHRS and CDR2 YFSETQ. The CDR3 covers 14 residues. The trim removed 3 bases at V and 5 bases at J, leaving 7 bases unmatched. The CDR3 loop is CASSWGLGGETQYF. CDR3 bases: TGCGCCAGCAGCTGGGGACTCGGGGGGGAGACCCAGTACTTC.

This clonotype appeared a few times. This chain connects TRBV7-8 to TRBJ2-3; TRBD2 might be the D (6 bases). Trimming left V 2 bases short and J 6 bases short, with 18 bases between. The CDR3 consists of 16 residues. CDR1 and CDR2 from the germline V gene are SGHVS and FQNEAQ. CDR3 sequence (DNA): TGTGCCAGCAGCTTATACGCCCGCGTTGCGGGGGATACGCAGTATTTT. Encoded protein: CASSLYARVAGDTQYF. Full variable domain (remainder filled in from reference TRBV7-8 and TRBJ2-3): GAGVSQSPRYKVAKRGQDVALRCDPISGHVSLFWYQQALGQGPEFLTYFQNEAQLDKSGLPSDRFFAERPEGSVSTLKIQRTQQEDSAVYLCASSLYARVAGDTQYFGPGTRLTVL.